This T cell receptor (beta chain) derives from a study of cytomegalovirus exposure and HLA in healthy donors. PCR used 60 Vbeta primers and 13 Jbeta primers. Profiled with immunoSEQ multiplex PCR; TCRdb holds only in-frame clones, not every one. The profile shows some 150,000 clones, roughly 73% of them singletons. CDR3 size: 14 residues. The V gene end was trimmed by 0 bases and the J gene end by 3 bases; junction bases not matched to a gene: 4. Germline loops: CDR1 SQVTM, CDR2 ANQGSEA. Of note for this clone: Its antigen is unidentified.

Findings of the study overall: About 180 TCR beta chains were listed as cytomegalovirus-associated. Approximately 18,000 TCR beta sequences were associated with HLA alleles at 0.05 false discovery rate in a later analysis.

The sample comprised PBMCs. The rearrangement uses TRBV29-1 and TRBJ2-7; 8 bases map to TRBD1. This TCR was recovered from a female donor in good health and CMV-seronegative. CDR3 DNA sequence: TGCAGCGTTGAAGAGGAAGGGACAGGCTACGAGCAGTACTTC. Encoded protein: CSVEEEGTGYEQYF.